This T cell receptor beta chain was identified during a study of control samples from healthy donors and cancer patients (dated by TCRdb to the early 2020s). In the case of this clone: What antigen it recognizes has not been identified. No quality values exist for individual bases; no much larger clone is one base distant.

Library construction relied on the immunoSEQ multiplex PCR assay. TCRdb took over this immuneACCESS table, retaining in-frame rearrangements with V and J assigned. Such tables are incomplete; in checked studies, under half of the missing clones stem from an unresolved V gene, and the remainder is unexplained. The sample records some 130,000 clones, 85% to 95% of which are singletons. About 1.5% of the sample is held by the ten biggest clonotypes. Germline trimming amounts to 3 bases on V and 7 bases on J, with 7 as the count of junction bases outside the gene matches. Per the germline V gene (reference sequence), LNHDA is the CDR1 and SQIVND is the CDR2. The CDR3, cysteine through phenylalanine, is 17 amino acids long. The only DNA kept is the CDR3, 51 bases in frame from the first base.

Sequences were obtained from PBMCs. The receptor's source is a man aged 50 to 60 with head and neck cancer. The chain joins TRBV19 to TRBJ2-1; 15 central bases correspond to TRBD2. The DNA sequence is given as TGTGCCAGTAGTATCGGTTCGGGACTAGCGGGGGGAAATGAGCAGTTCTTC. Protein translation: CASSIGSGLAGGNEQFF.